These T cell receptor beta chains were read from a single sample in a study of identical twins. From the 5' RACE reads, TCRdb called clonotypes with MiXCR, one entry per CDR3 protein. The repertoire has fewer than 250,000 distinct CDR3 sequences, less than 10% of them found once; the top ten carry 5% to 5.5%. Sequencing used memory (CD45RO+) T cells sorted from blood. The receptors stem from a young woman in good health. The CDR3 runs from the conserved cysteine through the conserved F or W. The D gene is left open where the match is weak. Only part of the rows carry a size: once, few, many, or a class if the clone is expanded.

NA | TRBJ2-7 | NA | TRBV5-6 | CASSLNPREQYF | TGTGCCAGCAGCTTGAACCCACGGGAGCAGTACTTC
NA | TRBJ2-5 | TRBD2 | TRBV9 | CASSDPSGGPEETQYF | TGTGCCAGCAGCGATCCTAGCGGGGGGCCAGAAGAGACCCAGTACTTC
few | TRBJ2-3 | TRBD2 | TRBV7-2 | CASSFSRREIPDTQYF | TGTGCCAGCAGCTTTTCTCGGCGGGAGATCCCAGATACGCAGTATTTT
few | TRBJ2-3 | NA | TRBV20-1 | CSARPSGFQDTQYF | TGCAGTGCTAGACCATCAGGGTTTCAAGATACGCAGTATTTT
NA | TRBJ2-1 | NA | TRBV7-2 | CASSYGQTINEQFF | TGTGCCAGCAGCTACGGACAAACGATCAATGAGCAGTTCTTC
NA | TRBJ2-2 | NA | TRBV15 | CATSRGGRERFGELFF | TGTGCCACCAGCAGAGGGGGGCGGGAGAGATTCGGGGAGCTGTTTTTT
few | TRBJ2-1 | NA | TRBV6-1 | CASGGARSYNEQFF | TGTGCCAGCGGGGGGGCTCGCTCCTACAATGAGCAGTTCTTC
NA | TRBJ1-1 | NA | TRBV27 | CASSPRTGGAITFF | TGTGCCAGCAGTCCGAGAACGGGGGGCGCGATAACTTTCTTT
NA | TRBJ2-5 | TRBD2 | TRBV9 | CASSGGLPEETQYF | TGTGCCAGCAGCGGGGGACTACCTGAGGAGACCCAGTACTTC
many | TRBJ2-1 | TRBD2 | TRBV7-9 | CASSSPGLADNEQFF | TGTGCCAGCAGCAGTCCGGGACTAGCGGACAATGAGCAGTTCTTC
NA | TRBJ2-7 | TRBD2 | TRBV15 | CATGSGPYEQYF | TGTGCCACCGGTAGCGGGCCCTACGAGCAGTACTTC
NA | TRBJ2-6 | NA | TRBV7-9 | CASHSGANVLTF | TGTGCCAGCCACTCTGGGGCCAACGTCCTGACTTTC